This T cell receptor (beta chain) was retrieved from a study of shared clonotypes between healthy human individuals. This CDR3 is 16 amino acids long. Trimming took 4 bases from V and 0 from J, leaving 15 bases between them. CDR1 and CDR2 from the germline V gene are LNHDA and SQIVND (reference sequence). Method: immunoSEQ multiplex PCR; TCRdb's copy keeps in-frame clones and lacks some. Found here are about 2,500,000 clones, over 85% of them singletons; the top ten hold roughly 0.14%. The TCR sequence derives from a young man in good health. This chain connects TRBV19 to TRBJ1-1, with D maybe TRBD1 (5 bases). The sample was naive CD4+ T cells sorted from blood. The subset denotes: CD45RA+ positively selected. CDR3 residues: CASSNQGLIMNTEAFF. As DNA, the CDR3 is TGTGCCAGTAGTAACCAGGGACTGATCATGAACACTGAAGCTTTCTTT.